The 7 T cell receptor beta chains presented below share a single source sample, sequenced in a study of identical twins. One entry per CDR3 protein results from TCRdb running MiXCR on the 5' RACE reads. The repertoire holds about 150,000 distinct CDR3 sequences, with roughly 3.2% as singletons. Sequencing was done on a sample of memory T cells sorted from blood. These receptors were taken from a man aged 18 to 35 in good health.

This chain connects TRBV19 to TRBJ1-6; D uncertain. V lost 3 bases and J 4 bases, leaving 19 bases between the germline ends. The germline CDR1 and CDR2 sequences are LNHDA and SQIVND (reference sequence). The CDR3 covers 18 residues. Here the CDR3 reads CASSINRGRETYNSPLHF. The CDR3, as DNA: TGTGCCAGTAGTATCAATCGGGGAAGAGAGACATATAATTCACCCCTCCACTTT.

This clonotype showed up many times. J is TRBJ2-5 and V is TRBV12-3 or TRBV12-4, with D possibly being TRBD2 (6 bases). This CDR3 comprises 13 residues. Trimming left V 3 bases short and J 6 bases short, with 11 bases between. CDR3 region: CASSFSGSKTQYF. CDR3 DNA: TGTGCCAGCAGTTTTTCCGGGAGCAAGACCCAGTACTTC.

A note on this clonotype: Being one base from a much bigger clone, this may be a read error. This chain joins TRBV12-3 or TRBV12-4 and TRBJ2-2; 7 nucleotides align to TRBD2. CDR3 size: 16 residues. CDR3 in DNA: TGTGCCAGCAGTTTAGTGGCCCCACCCCTAAGCGGGGAGCTGGTTTTT. This translates into CASSLVAPPLSGELVF.

This clonotype was seen at least ten times. This chain links TRBV6-5 with TRBJ2-6; TRBD1 matches at 10 bases. The V and J ends lost 2 bases and 0 bases, in that order; junction bases with no gene match: 4. Per the germline V gene, CDR1 is MNHEY and CDR2 is SVGAGI. The CDR3 spans 18 residues. The CDR3 DNA is TGTGCCAGCAGTTACAGACAGGGGGCAGACTCTGGGGCCAACGTCCTGACTTTC. Translation: CASSYRQGADSGANVLTF.

This clonotype was found many times. This chain uses TRBV15 with TRBJ1-1, with D tentatively TRBD1 (5 bases). The ends were cut back, 0 bases at V and 0 bases at J, with 14 bases in the middle. Germline loops: CDR1 LNHNV, CDR2 YYDKDF (reference sequence). There are 17 residues in the CDR3. CDR3 sequence: CATSRDTGGYMNTEAFF. The CDR3 DNA reads TGTGCCACCAGCAGAGATACCGGGGGTTACATGAACACTGAAGCTTTCTTT. Together with reference TRBV15 and TRBJ1-1, the CDR3 gives the full variable domain: DAMVIQNPRYQVTQFGKPVTLSCSQTLNHNVMYWYQQKSSQAPKLLFHYYDKDFNNEADTPDNFQSRRPNTSFCFLDIRSPGLGDTAMYLCATSRDTGGYMNTEAFFGQGTRLTVV.

This clonotype was seen at least ten times. The V call is TRBV12-3 or TRBV12-4, the J call TRBJ2-3; D gene uncertain. Trimming removed 3 bases from V and 0 bases from J, with 7 bases in between. The CDR3 has 14 amino acids. The CDR3 DNA follows: TGTGCCAGCAGTTTTTCCGGGAGCACAGATACGCAGTATTTT. It encodes CASSFSGSTDTQYF.

This clonotype was seen repeatedly, ten times or more. This chain connects TRBV28 to TRBJ2-1; the match to TRBD2 covers 8 bases. This CDR3 is 17 amino acids long. Trimming cost V 7 bases and J 0 bases; bases outside gene matches: 11. Germline loops: CDR1 MDHEN, CDR2 SYDVKM. The CDR3 spells CASTSGGRTSSYNEQFF. CDR3 in DNA: TGTGCCAGCACGTCGGGAGGGCGAACGAGCTCCTACAATGAGCAGTTCTTC. Full variable domain (rest looked up from reference TRBV28 and TRBJ2-1): DVKVTQSSRYLVKRTGEKVFLECVQDMDHENMFWYRQDPGLGLRLIYFSYDVKMKEKGDIPEGYSVSREKKERFSLILESASTNQTSMYLCASTSGGRTSSYNEQFFGPGTRLTVL.